The 18 T cell receptor beta chains listed next were all sequenced from one sample in a study of spatial heterogeneity in lung cancer. TCRdb re-derived calls from the 5' RACE reads in MiXCR, one entry per CDR3 protein. The sample has some 10,000 distinct CDR3 sequences, 12% seen once. Time point: sample taken at primary tumor resection. These receptors are not linked to any known antigen. Study-level points and caveats: Tumor mutation counts were tracked by expanded intratumoral alpha and beta TCR counts.

The material sequenced was lung tumor tissue, taken at surgery. The receptors stem from a female donor with early-stage non-small cell lung cancer.

This clonotype is a singleton in its sample. This may come from a read error, since a much larger clone is one base off. The V and J genes are TRBV7-9 and TRBJ2-3; D is possibly TRBD1 or TRBD2 (5 bases each). The germline gives CDR1 SEHNR, CDR2 FQNEAQ (reference sequence). V shed 6 bases and J shed 8 bases, with 12 bases lying between them. The CDR3 is 12 amino acids. CDR3 bases: TGTGCCAGCAGAGGGGCTGGAGGTACGCAGTATTTT. Encoded protein: CASRGAGGTQYF.

This clonotype was recorded at least ten times. V and J are TRBV6-6 and TRBJ1-6; maybe TRBD1 (5 bases). This CDR3 region has 14 residues. The germline CDR1 and CDR2 sequences are MNHNY and SVGAGI (reference sequence). Between the trimmed V and J ends, which lost 8 bases and 10 bases, there was a span of 18 bases. This CDR3 is CASSGGERSSPLHF. CDR3 DNA: TGTGCCAGCTCCGGGGGGGAGAGGAGCTCACCCCTCCACTTT.

This clonotype has ten or more counts. The rearrangement links TRBV29-1 to TRBJ2-7; 9 positions match TRBD1. J was trimmed by 6 bases and V by 4 bases; bases with no gene match: 7. This CDR3 spans 13 amino acids. Germline V gene lookup returns CDR1 SQVTM and CDR2 ANQGSEA. Here the CDR3 DNA reads TGCAGCGTTGTCGTACAGGGGGCGGGCGAGCAGTACTTC. Amino acid sequence: CSVVVQGAGEQYF.

The table lists this clonotype with many counts. This chain uses TRBV5-1 with TRBJ2-2; a weak D match, TRBD1 (5 bases). V lost 1 base and J 1 base, leaving 5 bases between the germline ends. The CDR3 runs 14 residues. CDR1 is SGHRS, CDR2 YFSETQ, per germline. The CDR3 reads CASSLTGNTGELFF. The CDR3 DNA reads TGCGCCAGCAGCTTGACAGGGAACACCGGGGAGCTGTTTTTT.

In this sample, this clonotype turned up a few times. This chain connects TRBV7-9 to TRBJ1-4, with 11 bases fitting TRBD1. The junction had 3 bases not matched to a gene; V was cut back by 5 bases and J by 7 bases. There are 14 residues in the CDR3. Germline CDR1 reads SEHNR; CDR2 reads FQNEAQ (reference sequence). As DNA, the CDR3 is TGTGCCAGCAGCGCCGGGACAGGGGGTGAAAAACTGTTTTTT. It specifies CASSAGTGGEKLFF. Drawing the rest from reference TRBV7-9 and TRBJ1-4, the complete variable domain is DTGVSQNPRHKITKRGQNVTFRCDPISEHNRLYWYRQTLGQGPEFLTYFQNEAQLEKSRLLSDRFSAERPKGSFSTLEIQRTEQGDSAMYLCASSAGTGGEKLFFGSGTQLSVL.

This clonotype was recorded at least ten times. The chain is built from TRBV3-1 and TRBJ1-1, with 8 positions matching TRBD1. The trim removed 5 bases at V and 1 base at J, leaving 15 bases unmatched. Germline CDR1 reads LGHDT; CDR2 reads YNNKEL (reference sequence). The CDR3 length is 18 residues. The CDR3 here is CASSGRGNSGGPNTEAFF. Here the CDR3 DNA reads TGTGCCAGCAGCGGAAGGGGGAATTCAGGGGGCCCGAACACTGAAGCTTTCTTT. Drawing the rest from reference TRBV3-1 and TRBJ1-1, the complete variable domain is DTAVSQTPKYLVTQMGNDKSIKCEQNLGHDTMYWYKQDSKKFLKIMFSYNNKELIINETVPNRFSPKSPDKAHLNLHINSLELGDSAVYFCASSGRGNSGGPNTEAFFGQGTRLTVV.

The chain couples TRBV7-9 to TRBJ2-7; no reliable D call. The germline CDR1 and CDR2 sequences are SEHNR and FQNEAQ (reference sequence). V shed 5 bases and J shed 6 bases, with 14 bases lying between them. This CDR3 contains 13 residues. This CDR3 reads CASSLLTLTEQYF. CDR3 nucleotides: TGTGCCAGCAGCCTCCTGACCCTCACCGAGCAGTACTTC. Variable domain in full (rest from reference TRBV7-9 and TRBJ2-7): DTGVSQNPRHKITKRGQNVTFRCDPISEHNRLYWYRQTLGQGPEFLTYFQNEAQLEKSRLLSDRFSAERPKGSFSTLEIQRTEQGDSAMYLCASSLLTLTEQYFGPGTRLTVT.

Points on this clonotype: Compared with germline, one end of the junction differs, possibly owing to a read error. The chain recombines TRBV6-2 or TRBV6-3 with TRBJ2-3, with TRBD1 matching over 8 bases. CDR1 MNHEY and CDR2 SVGEGT come from the germline V gene. The CDR3 has 16 amino acids. The CDR3 DNA reads as TGTGCCAGCATGGACAGGGTATACCGCGACACAGAAACGCAGTATTTT. Translated: CASMDRVYRDTETQYF.

On this clonotype: A read error is possible here, since a much larger clone lies one base away. The chain links TRBV7-9 to TRBJ1-1; D not certain. Germline V lookup: CDR1 SEHNR, CDR2 FQNEAQ (reference sequence). This CDR3 is 14 amino acids long. Here the CDR3 reads CVSSLALGAAEAFF. The CDR3 coding sequence is TGTGTCAGCAGCTTAGCCCTAGGAGCCGCTGAAGCTTTCTTT.

This clonotype showed up just a few times. The chain carries TRBV13 and TRBJ2-5; no definite D call. There are 13 residues in the CDR3. The ends were cut back, 4 bases at V and 4 bases at J, with 10 bases in the middle. Per germline, CDR1 PRHDT and CDR2 FYEKMQ (reference sequence). The CDR3 is CASSSRLGETQYF. The CDR3 nucleotides read TGTGCCAGCAGCTCCAGGCTCGGAGAGACCCAGTACTTC.

By proportion, this clonotype is medium-sized. J is TRBJ2-1 and V is TRBV9; D unclear. V was shortened by 0 bases and J by 7 bases, with 11 bases between the two germline ends. The germline V gene has CDR1 SGDLS and CDR2 YYNGEE. The CDR3 sequence is 14 residues long. The CDR3 sequence: CASSVDPLGNEQFF. CDR3 in DNA: TGTGCCAGCAGCGTAGATCCACTGGGGAATGAGCAGTTCTTC. Combining the CDR3 with reference TRBV9 and TRBJ2-1 gives the whole variable domain DSGVTQTPKHLITATGQRVTLRCSPRSGDLSVYWYQQSLDQGLQFLIQYYNGEERAKGNILERFSAQQFPDLHSELNLSSLELGDSALYFCASSVDPLGNEQFFGPGTRLTVL.

This clonotype was picked up many times. The chain has TRBV5-1 and TRBJ2-1; D uncertain. The CDR3 spans 14 residues. The V and J ends lost 0 bases and 1 base respectively, with 5 bases between them. CDR1 and CDR2 from the germline V gene are SGHRS and YFSETQ. CDR3 DNA sequence: TGCGCCAGCAGCTTGGGCAGTTCCTACAATGAGCAGTTCTTC. Translated, it gives CASSLGSSYNEQFF.

This clonotype has ten or more counts. The chain recombines TRBV12-3 or TRBV12-4 with TRBJ1-5; the D gene is possibly TRBD1 (5 bases). Deletions cut 1 base from V and 3 bases from J, with 7 bases between. CDR3 size: 14 residues. The CDR3 region is CASSLGTHNQPQHF. CDR3 nucleotide sequence: TGTGCCAGCAGTTTAGGGACACACAATCAGCCCCAGCATTTT.

This clonotype was detected a few times. V and J are TRBV9 and TRBJ2-7; TRBD2 is a possible D gene (5 bases). Looked up from germline, CDR1 is SGDLS and CDR2 is YYNGEE. CDR3 size: 13 residues. V was cut by 2 bases and J by 3 bases, with 9 bases left in between. CDR3 in amino acids: CASSVGRDYEQYF. The CDR3 bases are TGTGCCAGCAGCGTTGGCCGGGACTACGAGCAGTACTTC.

This clonotype was seen a handful of times. The rearrangement joins TRBV7-2 to TRBJ2-7, with 7 positions matching TRBD1. The germline gives CDR1 SGHTA, CDR2 FQGNSA. The CDR3 extends over 16 amino acids. The trim removed 5 bases at V and 9 bases at J, leaving 19 bases unmatched. DNA for the CDR3: TGTGCCAGCAGCCCTCCCGGGACAGCGAACCCTACGAGGCAGTACTTC. Protein product: CASSPPGTANPTRQYF.

Sample share makes this clonotype medium-sized. This chain uses TRBV11-3 with TRBJ2-1; the match to TRBD1 covers 10 bases. Germline CDR1 reads SGHNT; CDR2 reads YENEEA. This CDR3 has 16 residues. Unmatched junction bases numbered 8, after V lost 5 bases and J lost 4 bases. The CDR3 loop is CASSPETGGLYNEQFF. CDR3 nucleotides: TGTGCCAGCAGCCCCGAGACAGGGGGCCTTTACAATGAGCAGTTCTTC.

This clonotype was recorded many times. J is TRBJ2-4 and V is TRBV12-3 or TRBV12-4; D unclear. Deletions cut 1 base from V and 2 bases from J, with 6 bases between. The CDR3 totals 14 residues. The CDR3 sequence is CASSLVNSKNIQYF. The CDR3, as DNA: TGTGCCAGCAGTTTAGTCAACTCCAAAAACATTCAGTACTTC.

This clonotype is labeled medium-sized. This chain joins TRBV28 and TRBJ2-3; TRBD2 agrees at 10 bases. In germline, CDR1 is MDHEN, CDR2 SYDVKM. With V trimmed by 3 bases and J by 7 bases, 10 bases remained unmatched. The CDR3 extends over 16 amino acids. The CDR3 region has the DNA TGTGCCAGCAGTTTTCCCCTAGCGGGGGAGAAAAATACGCAGTATTTT. Residues: CASSFPLAGEKNTQYF.